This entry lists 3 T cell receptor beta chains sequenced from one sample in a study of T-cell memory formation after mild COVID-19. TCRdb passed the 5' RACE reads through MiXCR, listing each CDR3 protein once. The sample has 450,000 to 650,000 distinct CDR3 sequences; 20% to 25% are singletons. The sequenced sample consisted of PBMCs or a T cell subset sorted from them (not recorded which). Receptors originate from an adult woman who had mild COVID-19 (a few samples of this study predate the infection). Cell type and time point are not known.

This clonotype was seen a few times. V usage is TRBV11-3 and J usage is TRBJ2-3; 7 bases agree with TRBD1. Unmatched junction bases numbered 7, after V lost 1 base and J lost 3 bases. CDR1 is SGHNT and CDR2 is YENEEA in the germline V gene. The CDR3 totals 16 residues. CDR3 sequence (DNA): TGTGCCAGCAGCTTAGGCACCGGGACAGTTACAGATACGCAGTATTTT. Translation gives CASSLGTGTVTDTQYF.

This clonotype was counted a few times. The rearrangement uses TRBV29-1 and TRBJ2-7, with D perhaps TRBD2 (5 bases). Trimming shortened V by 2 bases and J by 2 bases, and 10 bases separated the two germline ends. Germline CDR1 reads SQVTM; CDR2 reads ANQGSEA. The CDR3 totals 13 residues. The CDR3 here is CSVESGETYEQYF. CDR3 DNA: TGCAGCGTTGAATCTGGGGAGACCTACGAGCAGTACTTC.

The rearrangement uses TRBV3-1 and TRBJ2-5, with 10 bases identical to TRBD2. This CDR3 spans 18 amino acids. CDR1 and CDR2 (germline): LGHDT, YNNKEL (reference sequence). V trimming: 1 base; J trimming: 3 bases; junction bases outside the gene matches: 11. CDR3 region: CASSQGGLAGAGKETQYF. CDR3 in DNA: TGTGCCAGCAGCCAAGGGGGGCTAGCGGGGGCCGGGAAAGAGACCCAGTACTTC.